The 20 T cell receptor beta chains below come from one sample, sequenced in a study of metastatic and nonmetastatic thyroid tumors. TCRdb re-called the PCR reads with MiXCR. The sample includes around 20,000 clones, roughly 22% of them seen just once. Every patient was untreated before thyroid surgery. Sequenced sample: adjacent normal tissue. Receptor source: a female donor with papillary thyroid cancer or a benign thyroid nodule (not recorded which). Some clones in this sample may be carry-over from other donors' samples.

The chain couples TRBV9 to TRBJ2-7; 10 bases match TRBD1. Per the germline V gene, CDR1 is SGDLS and CDR2 is YYNGEE. This CDR3 is built from 16 residues. V shed 4 bases and J 6 bases; nucleotides not matched to a gene: 13. Here the CDR3 reads CASSPHPLGQGGEQYF. The CDR3 nucleotides read TGTGCCAGCAGCCCCCACCCTTTAGGACAGGGGGGCGAGCAGTACTTC.

The genes are TRBV20-1 and TRBJ2-7; the D gene is possibly TRBD1 (6 bases). Germline values: CDR1 DFQATT, CDR2 SNEGSKA (reference sequence). There are 13 residues in the CDR3. V dropped 6 bases and J dropped 3 bases, with 15 bases sitting between them. The CDR3 loop is CSAGRDKSYEQYF. In DNA, the CDR3 is TGCAGTGCAGGCCGGGACAAGAGCTACGAGCAGTACTTC.

This clone has a handful of counts. The chain recombines TRBV28 with TRBJ2-1, with a possible D match to TRBD2 (5 bases). Germline lookup yields CDR1 MDHEN and CDR2 SYDVKM. V lost 5 bases, J lost 5 bases, and 16 bases lay in between. This CDR3 has 15 residues. The CDR3 coding sequence is TGTGCCAGCAGTACCACGGGATTCCTAAACAATGAGCAGTTCTTC. Protein product: CASSTTGFLNNEQFF.

The chain couples TRBV20-1 to TRBJ2-5, with D perhaps TRBD2 (6 bases). The CDR3 length is 16 residues. Germline CDR1 DFQATT, CDR2 SNEGSKA (reference sequence). V dropped 0 bases and J dropped 1 base, with 15 bases sitting between them. The CDR3 reads CSARDWREISQETQYF. The CDR3 DNA follows: TGCAGTGCTAGAGATTGGAGGGAGATTTCCCAAGAGACCCAGTACTTC.

This clone was observed a single time. The rearrangement joins TRBV9 to TRBJ2-5; 9 nucleotides match TRBD2. Germline V gene sequence: CDR1 SGDLS, CDR2 YYNGEE. CDR3 size: 14 residues. The trim removed 0 bases at V and 9 bases at J, leaving 6 bases unmatched. The chain's CDR3 is CASSVEGAGGPQYF. The CDR3 region has the DNA TGTGCCAGCAGCGTAGAGGGAGCGGGAGGCCCCCAGTACTTC.

The rearrangement joins TRBV27 to TRBJ1-2; no clear D gene. Between the trimmed V and J ends, which lost 5 bases and 4 bases, there was a span of 11 bases. The CDR3 runs 13 residues. Germline values: CDR1 MNHEY, CDR2 SMNVEV (reference sequence). The CDR3: CASSQAGRYGYTF. In DNA, the CDR3 is TGTGCCAGCAGTCAGGCAGGCCGCTATGGCTACACCTTC.

This clone showed up just a few times. The rearrangement joins TRBV10-1 to TRBJ2-1; D uncertain. Trimming took 10 bases from V and 2 from J, leaving 12 bases between them. The CDR3 covers 13 residues. CDR1 and CDR2 from the germline V gene are WNHNN and SYGVQD (reference sequence). This CDR3 reads CANSPGTYNEQFF. The DNA of the CDR3 is TGCGCCAACAGCCCCGGTACCTACAATGAGCAGTTCTTC.

V and J are TRBV6-2 or TRBV6-3 and TRBJ2-1; D not resolved. The CDR3 runs 13 residues. CDR1 and CDR2 from the germline V gene are MNHEY and SVGEGT. V was trimmed by 2 bases and J by 7 bases, leaving 9 bases between them. CDR3 nucleotide sequence: TGTGCCAGCAGTTACACCGCCGCGAATGAGCAGTTCTTC. Amino acid sequence: CASSYTAANEQFF.

By share, this clone ranks as medium-sized (0.01 to 0.1%). The rearrangement uses TRBV27 and TRBJ1-2; 10 nucleotides line up with TRBD1. The CDR3 consists of 13 residues. Germline lookup yields CDR1 MNHEY and CDR2 SMNVEV (reference sequence). The V and J ends lost 10 bases and 1 base, in that order; junction bases with no gene match: 3. As DNA, the CDR3 is TGTGCCACCTGGGACAGGGGTAACTATGGCTACACCTTC. Translated, it gives CATWDRGNYGYTF.

V gene TRBV5-1 combines with J gene TRBJ2-7; 14 nucleotides align to TRBD2. V was clipped by 5 bases and J by 4 bases; unmatched bases: 11. Germline assignment: CDR1 SGHRS and CDR2 YFSETQ. The CDR3 has 17 amino acids. CDR3 DNA sequence: TGCGCCAGCAGGGGAGGGACTAGCGGGAGTCTGGGGTACGAGCAGTACTTC. Amino acid sequence: CASRGGTSGSLGYEQYF. Full variable domain (outside the CDR3, taken from reference TRBV5-1 and TRBJ2-7): KAGVTQTPRYLIKTRGQQVTLSCSPISGHRSVSWYQQTPGQGLQFLFEYFSETQRNKGNFPGRFSGRQFSNSRSEMNVSTLELGDSALYLCASRGGTSGSLGYEQYFGPGTRLTVT.

Turning to this clone: The junction does not match germline at one end; this may be a read error. This chain connects TRBV11-1 to TRBJ2-2, with D possibly TRBD2 on 5 matching bases. Germline-derived CDR1 and CDR2 are SGHAT and FQDESV (reference sequence). CDR3 size: 16 residues. The CDR3 DNA reads TGTGCAAGCAGCTACGGGGAGATAGCTGACACCGGGGAGCTGTTTTTT. Its translation is CASSYGEIADTGELFF. Filled out from reference TRBV11-1 and TRBJ2-2, the complete variable domain reads EAEVAQSPRYKITEKSQAVAFWCDPISGHATLYWYRQILGQGPELLVQFQDESVVDDSQLPKDRFSAERLKGVDSTLKIQPAELGDSAMYLCASSYGEIADTGELFFGEGSRLTVL.

A few counts support this clone. V and J are TRBV10-2 and TRBJ2-5; no clear D. V was shortened by 2 bases and J by 2 bases, with 6 bases between the two germline ends. The CDR3 has 13 amino acids. CDR1 is WSHSY and CDR2 is SAAADI in the germline V gene. The CDR3 DNA follows: TGCGCCAGCAGTGAGGCTGCACAAGAGACCCAGTACTTC. Its protein product is CASSEAAQETQYF.

A remark on this clone: A read error may account for a junction end that differs from germline. The sample carries other DNA sequences with the same CDR3. CDR3 residues: CASSLTQTEAEAFF. The CDR3 region has the DNA TGTGCCAGCAGTTTAACTCAGACAGAGGCTGAGGCTTTCTTT. The chain links TRBV28 to TRBJ1-1; perhaps TRBD1 as D (5 bases). In germline, CDR1 is MDHEN, CDR2 SYDVKM. The CDR3 contains 14 residues. The full variable domain, in which reference TRBV28 and TRBJ1-1 provide the parts outside the CDR3, is DVKVTQSSRYLVKRTGEKVFLECVQDMDHENMFWYRQDPGLGLRLIYFSYDVKMKEKGDIPEGYSVSREKKERFSLILESASTNQTSMYLCASSLTQTEAEAFFGQGTRLTVV.

A few counts support this clone. A read error may account for a junction end that differs from germline. The rearrangement uses TRBV4-1 and TRBJ2-6; 9 bases match TRBD2. This CDR3 is 20 amino acids long. Per the germline V gene, CDR1 is MGHRA and CDR2 is YSYEKL. The CDR3 here is CASSQPPRNSGSSGANALTF. The DNA of the CDR3 is TGCGCCAGCAGCCAACCCCCCAGGAATAGCGGGAGCTCTGGGGCCAACGCCCTGACTTTC.

This rearrangement joins TRBV4-2 to TRBJ2-7; a weak D match, TRBD1 (6 bases). The CDR3 has 14 residues. Trimming left V 4 bases short and J 7 bases short, with 17 bases between. Per the germline V gene, CDR1 is LGHNA and CDR2 is YNFKEQ. The CDR3 sequence: CASSPGGFGAEQYF. The CDR3, as DNA: TGTGCCAGCAGCCCTGGGGGCTTTGGGGCGGAGCAGTACTTC.

The genes are TRBV7-9 and TRBJ2-7; 8 nucleotides match TRBD1. V shed 5 bases, J shed 2 bases, and the junction held 5 bases outside the gene matches. Germline V gene sequence: CDR1 SEHNR, CDR2 FQNEAQ (reference sequence). The CDR3 contains 14 residues. CDR3 in DNA: TGTGCCAGCAGCCCGGGACAGGACGCCTACGAGCAGTACTTC. This translates into CASSPGQDAYEQYF.

This clone appeared a few times. This sequence joins TRBV12-3 or TRBV12-4 and TRBJ1-1; D unclear. This CDR3 has 13 amino acids. Trimming left V 3 bases short and J 3 bases short, with 8 bases between. The CDR3 DNA sequence: TGTGCCAGCAGTTTTTGGGGTGACACTGAAGCTTTCTTT. Protein sequence: CASSFWGDTEAFF.

V and J are TRBV30 and TRBJ1-1; D call uncertain. V dropped 0 bases and J dropped 0 bases, with 8 bases sitting between them. Germline V gene sequence: CDR1 GTSNPN, CDR2 SVGIG (reference sequence). This CDR3 region has 14 residues. DNA of the CDR3: TGTGCCTGGAGTGTACTGGGCCTGAACACTGAAGCTTTCTTT. It specifies CAWSVLGLNTEAFF.

The CDR3: CSAFRGPGTAQHF. The CDR3, as DNA: TGCAGTGCATTCAGGGGCCCAGGTACGGCCCAGCATTTT. The V gene is TRBV20-1, the J gene TRBJ1-5; the D gene is possibly TRBD1 (6 bases). The germline CDR1 and CDR2 sequences are DFQATT and SNEGSKA (reference sequence). The CDR3 consists of 13 residues. V was shortened by 6 bases and J by 11 bases, with 20 bases between the two germline ends.

This chain links TRBV5-6 with TRBJ2-6; D gene uncertain. V was pared by 3 bases and J by 0 bases, with 13 bases between. This CDR3 has 17 residues. Germline CDR1 reads SGHDT; CDR2 reads YYEEEE. The CDR3 is CASSCPALPSGANVLTF. The CDR3 nucleotides read TGTGCCAGCAGCTGCCCGGCCCTCCCCTCTGGGGCCAACGTCCTGACTTTC.